This record covers a single TCR beta chain. These data are taken from a study of blood T cells in healthy people across ages. Germline assignment: CDR1 DFQATT and CDR2 SNEGSKA (reference sequence). This CDR3 is built from 17 residues. V lost 2 bases, J lost 9 bases, and 16 bases stayed unmatched. PCR was performed a second time for about 7 to 11 cycles using a sample-barcoded 5' primer and a J-beta primer mix. Tagging of each cDNA molecule was performed by a template-switch adaptor with 12 random nucleotides. Every sample gave at least 3 million paired-end reads containing CDR3. One entry per CDR3 protein results from TCRdb running MiXCR on the 5' RACE reads. The sample has about 1.4 million distinct CDR3 sequences; 59% are singletons. Total RNA was isolated from each sample in quantities of at least 5 micrograms.

This receptor was taken from a man between 18 and 29 years old in good health. This rearrangement joins TRBV20-1 to TRBJ2-1, with 10 bases aligning to TRBD2. What was sequenced was blood. The DNA for the CDR3 is TGCAGTGCTAGACCCGGGGTAGCGGGAGGCCGCGGGGGTGAGCAGTTCTTC. Its protein product is CSARPGVAGGRGGEQFF.